Sequencing of this TCR beta chain was carried out in a study of blood T cell repertoires in COVID-19. The overall study: Sites in the United States, Italy and Spain provided acute and convalescent COVID-19 samples. PBMCs, B-cell-depleted T cells, or T cells were the source of the cDNA or gDNA that made up the material.

The germline V gene has CDR1 SGHDN and CDR2 FVKESK. This CDR3 region has 16 residues. Losses at the gene ends were 1 base for V and 2 bases for J; bases not matched to a gene: 2. As processed by the authors: Estimates of nucleated cell counts were drawn from the amplification of reference gene primers. Only in-frame clones appear in the TCRdb table, and some are missing; sequencing was by immunoSEQ multiplex PCR. That table is the source of V, J and clone size, and D and trimming were worked out from the DNA. Of about 300,000 clones detected, 89% appear once; the ten largest clones hold less than 2%. Cohort 3 recovery required two negative PCRs, clearance, or symptom resolution.

Specimen: PBMCs or T cells enriched from blood (not recorded which). The chain recombines TRBV14 with TRBJ2-2; 9 positions match TRBD1. This clonotype originated in a woman aged 40 to 50 who had recovered from COVID-19. CDR3 coding DNA: TGTGCCAGCAGCCAAGGACAGGGGGATAACACCGGGGAGCTGTTTTTT. It specifies CASSQGQGDNTGELFF.